The 20 T cell receptor beta chains below were found in one sample sequenced in a study of PD-1 blockade in classical Hodgkin lymphoma. Produced via immunoSEQ multiplex PCR; TCRdb's table is partial and in-frame only. The table lists about 37,000 clones, around 76% of them singletons. Each of the patients experienced relapse following autologous stem cell transplantation, and their brentuximab vedotin exposure differed. The material sequenced was peripheral blood mononuclear cells (PBMCs), taken before the second cycle of nivolumab. The source of these receptors is a human donor with classical Hodgkin lymphoma.

The rearrangement uses TRBV6-5 and TRBJ2-3, with D unresolved. V lost 0 bases and J lost 6, with 4 bases in between. Germline CDR1 and CDR2: MNHEY and SVGAGI. The CDR3 is 12 residues long. This chain's CDR3 is CASSYSPDTQYF. The CDR3 DNA reads TGTGCCAGCAGTTACTCCCCGGATACGCAGTATTTT.

Only a few counts were recorded for this clone. The chain's CDR3 is CASSFRAPNSGYTF. DNA of the CDR3: TGTGCCAGCAGCTTCCGGGCCCCAAATAGTGGCTACACCTTC. The chain has TRBV5-4 and TRBJ1-2; D not resolved. V shed 2 bases and J shed 7 bases, with 15 bases lying between them. CDR1 is SGHNT, CDR2 YYREEE, per germline (reference sequence). The CDR3 is 14 amino acids.

J is TRBJ1-2 and V is TRBV29-1; no firm D call. The CDR3 length is 14 residues. Germline CDR1 reads SQVTM; CDR2 reads ANQGSEA. V was shortened by 3 bases and J by 4 bases, with 15 bases between the two germline ends. This chain's CDR3 is CSVDVRGGGYGYTF. The CDR3 DNA follows: TGCAGCGTTGATGTACGGGGAGGCGGCTATGGCTACACCTTC.

V gene TRBV2 combines with J gene TRBJ2-3, with TRBD2 matching over 11 bases. Germline CDR1 SNHLY, CDR2 FYNNEI. The CDR3 is 16 amino acids. V lost 5 bases, J lost 2 bases, and 6 bases stayed unmatched. The CDR3 is CASSPTSGGSTDTQYF. The CDR3 coding sequence is TGTGCCAGCAGTCCTACTAGCGGGGGTTCCACAGATACGCAGTATTTT. The full variable domain, its missing parts supplied by reference TRBV2 and TRBJ2-3, is EPEVTQTPSHQVTQMGQEVILRCVPISNHLYFYWYRQILGQKVEFLVSFYNNEISEKSEIFDDQFSVERPDGSNFTLKIRSTKLEDSAMYFCASSPTSGGSTDTQYFGPGTRLTVL.

V usage is TRBV5-1 and J usage is TRBJ2-3; D is unresolved. The germline V gene has CDR1 SGHRS and CDR2 YFSETQ. This CDR3 is built from 15 residues. Trimming took 0 bases from V and 1 from J, leaving 9 bases between them. The CDR3 loop reads CASSLAKGRTDTQYF. DNA for the CDR3: TGCGCCAGCAGCTTGGCCAAGGGCCGCACAGATACGCAGTATTTT.

The chain links TRBV6-1 to TRBJ2-7; D is undetermined. The CDR3 sequence is 12 residues long. Trimming shortened V by 4 bases and J by 1 base, and 5 bases separated the two germline ends. The germline gives CDR1 MNHNS, CDR2 SASEGT. The CDR3 DNA follows: TGTGCCAGCAGTGGGTTGTCCTACGAGCAGTACTTC. Translating gives CASSGLSYEQYF.

The sample holds a few counts of this clone. CDR3 sequence reads: CATSRDGTSLPTDTQYF. CDR3 DNA sequence: TGTGCCACCAGCAGAGATGGGACTAGCCTTCCCACAGATACGCAGTATTTT. The J gene is TRBJ2-3, the V gene TRBV15; 9 nucleotides align to TRBD2. J was trimmed by 2 bases and V by 0 bases; bases with no gene match: 6. CDR1 and CDR2 (germline): LNHNV, YYDKDF (reference sequence). The CDR3 is 17 residues long.

This rearrangement joins TRBV7-9 to TRBJ1-1, with a tentative D call TRBD1 (6 bases). The germline gives CDR1 SEHNR, CDR2 FQNEAQ (reference sequence). The CDR3 sequence is 14 residues long. Trimming took off 3 bases at V and 6 bases at J, with 14 bases between the two ends. The CDR3 DNA reads TGTGCCAGCAGCTTGGGCCCAGGGGCCCCTGAAGCTTTCTTT. This encodes CASSLGPGAPEAFF.

This clone is a singleton in its sample. The V gene is TRBV9, the J gene TRBJ2-3, with 9 bases that match TRBD2. J lost 2 bases, V lost 0 bases, and 1 base had no gene match. CDR3 size: 15 residues. CDR1 and CDR2 (germline): SGDLS, YYNGEE. Here the CDR3 reads CASSVVAGATDTQYF. Here the CDR3 DNA reads TGTGCCAGCAGCGTAGTAGCGGGGGCCACAGATACGCAGTATTTT. Full variable domain (missing parts from reference TRBV9 and TRBJ2-3): DSGVTQTPKHLITATGQRVTLRCSPRSGDLSVYWYQQSLDQGLQFLIQYYNGEERAKGNILERFSAQQFPDLHSELNLSSLELGDSALYFCASSVVAGATDTQYFGPGTRLTVL.

For the CDR3, the DNA is TGTGCCAGCGAATCCCGGGACAGGGGAACAGATACGCAGTATTTT. Protein: CASESRDRGTDTQYF. V and J are TRBV25-1 and TRBJ2-3, with TRBD1 matching over 10 bases. V lost 8 bases to trimming and J lost 3 bases; unmatched junction nucleotides: 8. In germline, CDR1 is MGHDK, CDR2 SYGVNS. CDR3 length: 15 residues.

The chain is built from TRBV5-1 and TRBJ2-1, with unresolved D. The CDR3 runs 13 residues. Trimming cost V 0 bases and J 5 bases, with 6 bases left between them. Germline-derived CDR1 and CDR2 are SGHRS and YFSETQ. The CDR3 DNA reads as TGCGCCAGCAGCTTGGACACCCACAATGAGCAGTTCTTC. It encodes CASSLDTHNEQFF.

The chain joins TRBV4-3 to TRBJ2-3; 8 nucleotides match TRBD1. Trimming took 3 bases from V and 2 from J; bases not matched to a gene: 7. Per germline, CDR1 LGHNA and CDR2 YSLEER. The CDR3 contains 16 residues. CDR3 region: CASSHSDRGYTDTQYF. The DNA of the CDR3 is TGCGCCAGCAGCCACTCCGACAGGGGCTACACAGATACGCAGTATTTT.

This chain uses TRBV29-1 with TRBJ2-3; 8 nucleotides match TRBD2. With V trimmed by 6 bases and J by 4 bases, 9 bases remained unmatched. Germline CDR1 reads SQVTM; CDR2 reads ANQGSEA. The CDR3 consists of 14 residues. The CDR3 region has the DNA TGCAGCGTGGAGGCGGGGGGCGGATCAGATACGCAGTATTTT. This encodes CSVEAGGGSDTQYF.

The V gene is TRBV12-5, the J gene TRBJ2-7; D is possibly TRBD1 (6 bases). CDR1 and CDR2 (germline): LGHNT, FRNRAP. This CDR3 is built from 16 residues. V was shortened by 3 bases and J by 0 bases, with 15 bases between the two germline ends. The CDR3 reads CASGFANRAHSYEQYF. CDR3 nucleotides: TGTGCTAGTGGTTTTGCTAACAGGGCTCACTCCTACGAGCAGTACTTC.

This chain connects TRBV11-2 to TRBJ1-1; no firm D call. Germline CDR1 and CDR2: SGHAT and FQNNGV. The V end lost 2 bases, the J end lost 8 bases, and 21 bases lay between the germline ends. The CDR3 consists of 16 residues. DNA of the CDR3: TGTGCCAGCAGCTTACTCTACTCAGTTGTTCTAAGCGAAGCTTTCTTT. Translating gives CASSLLYSVVLSEAFF.

V and J are TRBV9 and TRBJ2-5; TRBD2 is a possible D gene (5 bases). The CDR3 sequence is 13 residues long. Trimming took off 0 bases at V and 5 bases at J, with 8 bases between the two ends. The germline V gene encodes CDR1 SGDLS and CDR2 YYNGEE. The CDR3: CASSVAGSETQYF. CDR3 in DNA: TGTGCCAGCAGCGTAGCGGGGTCGGAGACCCAGTACTTC.

The rearrangement joins TRBV5-6 to TRBJ2-2; maybe TRBD2 (6 bases). Trimming took off 2 bases at V and 7 bases at J, with 18 bases between the two ends. The length of the CDR3 is 16 residues. Germline CDR1 reads SGHDT; CDR2 reads YYEEEE. This chain's CDR3 is CASSFLGPGDVGELFF. As DNA, the CDR3 is TGTGCCAGCAGCTTTTTAGGCCCGGGAGATGTCGGGGAGCTGTTTTTT.

The chain is built from TRBV7-9 and TRBJ2-5; D possibly uses TRBD1 or TRBD2 (6 bases each). The CDR3 has 16 residues. Germline lookup yields CDR1 SEHNR and CDR2 FQNEAQ (reference sequence). V gave up 5 bases and J gave up 4 bases, with 20 bases separating them. The DNA of the CDR3 is TGTGCCAGCAGCCCAACTATTAGGGGGGCTATAGAGACCCAGTACTTC. Translated, it gives CASSPTIRGAIETQYF.

The V gene is TRBV14, the J gene TRBJ1-3; 7 bases are a match to TRBD1. Germline assignment: CDR1 SGHDN and CDR2 FVKESK. The trim removed 2 bases at V and 0 bases at J, leaving 10 bases unmatched. This CDR3 has 18 amino acids. CDR3 in amino acids: CASSQSTGQLYSGNTIYF. DNA of the CDR3: TGTGCCAGCAGCCAATCTACGGGACAGCTATACTCTGGAAACACCATATATTTT.

The chain combines TRBV7-9 with TRBJ1-6; D uncertain. Germline CDR1 and CDR2: SEHNR and FQNEAQ (reference sequence). V lost 8 bases, J lost 3 bases, and 17 bases lay in between. The CDR3 covers 16 residues. The CDR3 sequence: CASHSGVSDYNSPLHF. In nucleotides, the CDR3 is TGTGCCAGCCATAGTGGGGTTTCTGACTATAATTCACCCCTCCACTTT. Together with reference TRBV7-9 and TRBJ1-6, the CDR3 gives the full variable domain: DTGVSQNPRHKITKRGQNVTFRCDPISEHNRLYWYRQTLGQGPEFLTYFQNEAQLEKSRLLSDRFSAERPKGSFSTLEIQRTEQGDSAMYLCASHSGVSDYNSPLHFGNGTRLTVT.